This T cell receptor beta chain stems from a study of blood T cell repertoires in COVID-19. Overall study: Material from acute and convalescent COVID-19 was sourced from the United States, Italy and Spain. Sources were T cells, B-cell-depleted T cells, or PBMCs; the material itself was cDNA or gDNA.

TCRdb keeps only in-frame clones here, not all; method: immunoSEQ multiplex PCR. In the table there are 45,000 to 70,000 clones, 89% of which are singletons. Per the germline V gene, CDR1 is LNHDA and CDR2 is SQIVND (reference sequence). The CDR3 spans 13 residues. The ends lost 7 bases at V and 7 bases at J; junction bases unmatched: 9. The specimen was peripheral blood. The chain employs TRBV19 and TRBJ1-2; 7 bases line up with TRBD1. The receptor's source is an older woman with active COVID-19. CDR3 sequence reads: CASTPDRVAGYTF. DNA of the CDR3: TGTGCCAGTACCCCCGACAGGGTAGCTGGCTACACCTTC.